Each of the 9 T cell receptor beta chains below was sequenced from the same sample in a study of blood T cell repertoires in COVID-19. The repertoire was sequenced with immunoSEQ multiplex PCR; TCRdb's copy has only in-frame clones and lacks some. The repertoire includes around 250,000 clones, approximately 77% of them detected once, and about 3% sits in the top ten. Material for sequencing was peripheral blood. These receptors all come from a woman between 18 and 30 years old with acute or convalescent COVID-19.

This rearrangement joins TRBV7-3 to TRBJ2-3, with 10 bases that match TRBD2. The V gene end was trimmed by 5 bases and the J gene end by 5 bases; junction bases not matched to a gene: 7. Germline V gives CDR1 SGHTA, CDR2 FQGTGA. The CDR3 totals 15 residues. In DNA form, the CDR3 reads TGTGCCAGCAGCGTAGAGGGACTAGCGTTAGATACGCAGTATTTT. Encoded protein: CASSVEGLALDTQYF.

This sequence joins TRBV7-6 and TRBJ2-5; 8 nucleotides align to TRBD1. The CDR3 consists of 14 residues. With V trimmed by 5 bases and J by 5 bases, 7 bases remained unmatched. The germline gives CDR1 SGHVS, CDR2 FNYEAQ. CDR3 protein: CASSPRQGWETQYF. The CDR3, as DNA: TGTGCCAGCAGCCCACGACAGGGGTGGGAGACCCAGTACTTC.

This chain connects TRBV15 to TRBJ1-4; the D gene is possibly TRBD1 (5 bases). CDR3 length: 12 amino acids. With 5 bases removed from V and 12 bases from J, the gap between germline ends came to 13 bases. CDR1 and CDR2 (germline): LNHNV, YYDKDF (reference sequence). This CDR3 reads CATSGARGELFF. As DNA, the CDR3 is TGTGCCACCAGCGGGGCTAGGGGTGAACTGTTTTTT.

This clone has only one observation. The CDR3, as DNA: TGTGCCAGCAGCTTAGCTCCCCGGGGACTTAGCACAGATACGCAGTATTTT. The encoded protein is CASSLAPRGLSTDTQYF. The rearrangement joins TRBV13 to TRBJ2-3; possible D gene TRBD2, 6 bases. The V and J ends lost 1 base and 0 bases respectively, with 14 bases between them. The CDR3 is 17 residues long. Per germline, CDR1 PRHDT and CDR2 FYEKMQ (reference sequence). The whole variable domain, filled in from reference TRBV13 and TRBJ2-3, reads AAGVIQSPRHLIKEKRETATLKCYPIPRHDTVYWYQQGPGQDPQFLISFYEKMQSDKGSIPDRFSAQQFSDYHSELNMSSLELGDSALYFCASSLAPRGLSTDTQYFGPGTRLTVL.

This CDR3 reads CASSYGRVNTEAFF. The CDR3 nucleotides are TGTGCCAGCAGTTATGGCAGGGTGAACACTGAAGCTTTCTTT. The V gene is TRBV6-5, the J gene TRBJ1-1, with D possibly TRBD1 on 5 matching bases. V lost 3 bases and J lost 0, with 8 bases in between. The CDR3 consists of 14 residues. CDR1 is MNHEY, CDR2 SVGAGI, per germline.

V is TRBV6-5 and J is TRBJ2-7; 13 bases agree with TRBD2. The J segment lost 12 bases and the V segment lost 4 bases, leaving 9 bases of the junction unmatched. CDR1 MNHEY and CDR2 SVGAGI come from the germline V gene. CDR3 length equals 14 residues. The CDR3 region is CASSSQTSGRPGYF. The CDR3 nucleotides are TGTGCCAGCAGTTCCCAGACTAGCGGGAGGCCCGGGTACTTC.

The chain has TRBV11-3 and TRBJ2-1, with 9 bases identical to TRBD2. V trimming: 5 bases; J trimming: 7 bases; junction bases outside the gene matches: 9. Germline V CDR1 and CDR2: SGHNT, YENEEA. The CDR3 loop spans 15 amino acids. The CDR3 DNA is TGTGCCAGCAGCCACGAATTAGCGGGAGATAATGAGCAGTTCTTC. Translated: CASSHELAGDNEQFF.

The chain uses TRBV27 and TRBJ1-1; weak D call: TRBD1 (6 bases). Germline V gives CDR1 MNHEY, CDR2 SMNVEV (reference sequence). With 4 bases removed from V and 2 bases from J, the gap between germline ends came to 17 bases. There are 16 residues in the CDR3. As DNA, the CDR3 is TGTGCCAGCAGTTCCACAGGGAGAAGAGGTAACACTGAAGCTTTCTTT. Protein product: CASSSTGRRGNTEAFF.

V is TRBV25-1 and J is TRBJ2-7; 9 nucleotides agree with TRBD2. Unmatched junction bases numbered 6, after V lost 4 bases and J lost 2 bases. This CDR3 has 15 amino acids. The germline gives CDR1 MGHDK, CDR2 SYGVNS. The CDR3 DNA reads TGTGCCAGCAGTGTAGGGCTAGCGGGAACCTACGAGCAGTACTTC. It yields the protein CASSVGLAGTYEQYF.